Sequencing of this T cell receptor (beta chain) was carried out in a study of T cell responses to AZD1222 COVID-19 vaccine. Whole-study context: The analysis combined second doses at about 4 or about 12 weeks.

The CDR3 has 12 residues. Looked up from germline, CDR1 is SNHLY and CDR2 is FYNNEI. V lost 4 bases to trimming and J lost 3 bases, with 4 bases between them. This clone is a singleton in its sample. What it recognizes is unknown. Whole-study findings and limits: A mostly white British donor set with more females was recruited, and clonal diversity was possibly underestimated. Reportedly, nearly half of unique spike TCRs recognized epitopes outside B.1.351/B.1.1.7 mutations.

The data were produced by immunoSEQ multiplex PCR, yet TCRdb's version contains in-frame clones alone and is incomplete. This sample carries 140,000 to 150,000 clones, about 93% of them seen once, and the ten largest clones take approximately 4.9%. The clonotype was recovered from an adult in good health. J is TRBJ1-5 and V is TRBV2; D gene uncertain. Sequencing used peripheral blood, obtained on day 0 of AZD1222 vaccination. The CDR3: CASSGPNQPQHF. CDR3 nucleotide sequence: TGTGCCAGCAGTGGTCCCAATCAGCCCCAGCATTTT.